A selection of T cell receptor beta chains follows, all from one sample in a study of a mutant IDH1 vaccine in newly diagnosed glioma. Antigens of these TCRs are unknown. TCRdb's copy holds only in-frame clones and misses some; the assay was immunoSEQ multiplex PCR. The repertoire holds some 38,000 clones, about 81% seen once, with roughly 10% in the top ten. The sequences come from PBMCs, collected from a glioma patient whose treatment included an IDH1 peptide vaccine. All receptors come from a man in his forties with glioma. CDR3s include the opening cysteine and the closing phenylalanine or tryptophan. A D gene is named only where the DNA matches it firmly. Expanded clones are given a class, and other clones once, few, many or no size at all.

j_call,d_call,clone_size,v_call,cdr3_aa,cdr3_nt
TRBJ1-6,TRBD1,NA,TRBV5-8,CASSYGQGGNSPLHF,TGTGCCAGCAGCTACGGACAGGGCGGTAATTCACCCCTCCACTTT
TRBJ2-2,NA,NA,TRBV6-1,CASRGQGYSGELFF,TGTGCCAGCCGAGGGCAGGGCTATTCCGGGGAGCTGTTTTTT
TRBJ2-7,TRBD1,NA,TRBV2,CATGQASSYEQYF,TGTGCCACCGGACAGGCTTCCTCCTACGAGCAGTACTTC
TRBJ2-7,NA,few,TRBV6-1,CASNFRDFLTSEQYF,TGTGCCAGCAATTTCCGGGACTTCCTCACCTCCGAGCAGTACTTC
TRBJ1-2,NA,NA,TRBV29-1,CSAGRTDGYTF,TGCAGCGCCGGAAGGACCGATGGCTACACCTTC
TRBJ1-1,NA,NA,TRBV18,CASSRQETEAFF,TGTGCCAGCTCACGACAGGAGACTGAAGCTTTCTTT
TRBJ2-2,NA,NA,TRBV15,CATSSLLDPRLTGELFF,TGTGCCACCAGCAGTTTATTGGACCCAAGACTAACCGGGGAGCTGTTTTTT
TRBJ2-2,NA,NA,TRBV10-3,CAISSGTTTGELFF,TGTGCCATCAGTTCCGGGACAACTACCGGGGAGCTGTTTTTT
TRBJ2-1,TRBD2,NA,TRBV19,CASSIDLFRLGEGRREQFF,TGTGCCAGTAGTATAGATCTATTTCGATTGGGGGAGGGCCGTCGGGAGCAGTTCTTC
TRBJ2-5,NA,NA,TRBV4-1,CASSQDSETQYF,TGCGCCAGCAGCCAAGATTCAGAGACCCAGTACTTC
TRBJ2-3,NA,NA,TRBV2,CASSEVRGRAAYTQYF,TGTGCCAGCAGTGAAGTCAGGGGTCGGGCGGCGTATACGCAGTATTTT
TRBJ2-1,NA,NA,TRBV7-7,CASSPGSGEQFF,TGTGCCAGCAGCCCAGGGAGTGGTGAGCAGTTCTTC
TRBJ1-6,TRBD1,NA,TRBV2,CATEHGTGNSPLHF,TGTGCCACCGAACACGGGACAGGGAATTCACCCCTCCACTTT
TRBJ2-1,TRBD2,NA,TRBV29-1,CSVLGGRGVDEQFF,TGCAGCGTGTTGGGCGGGAGGGGTGTGGATGAGCAGTTCTTC
TRBJ2-7,TRBD2,NA,TRBV6-1,CASRMPGLAAYEQYF,TGTGCCAGCAGGATGCCGGGACTAGCGGCCTACGAGCAGTACTTC
TRBJ2-1,NA,NA,TRBV5-1,CASSEQLNSYNEQFF,TGCGCCAGCAGCGAGCAACTAAACTCCTACAATGAGCAGTTCTTC
TRBJ1-1,NA,NA,TRBV19,CASISGETEAFF,TGTGCCAGTATCTCAGGGGAGACTGAAGCTTTCTTT
TRBJ2-3,TRBD2,NA,TRBV5-4,CASSSGLAGAADTQYF,TGTGCCAGCAGCTCCGGACTAGCCGGAGCCGCAGATACGCAGTATTTT
TRBJ2-1,TRBD2,NA,TRBV18,CASSPGKLAGVFYNEQFF,TGTGCCAGCTCACCCGGTAAACTAGCGGGGGTCTTTTACAATGAGCAGTTCTTC
TRBJ2-1,NA,once,TRBV5-1,CASSLELRYNEQFF,TGCGCCAGCAGCTTGGAATTGCGCTACAATGAGCAGTTCTTC
TRBJ2-5,TRBD1,NA,TRBV6-5,CASSYSGGRETQYF,TGTGCCAGCAGTTACTCAGGGGGCAGGGAGACCCAGTACTTC
TRBJ2-5,TRBD2,NA,TRBV4-1,CASSQDGSGLAGFGQYF,TGCGCCAGCAGCCAAGACGGTTCGGGACTAGCGGGATTCGGGCAGTACTTC
TRBJ1-4,NA,NA,TRBV18,CASSPGTGPTEKLFF,TGTGCCAGCTCACCGGGAACAGGGCCAACGGAAAAACTGTTTTTT
TRBJ2-3,NA,NA,TRBV4-1,CASSQSEGTDTQYF,TGCGCCAGCAGCCAGAGTGAGGGCACAGATACGCAGTATTTT
TRBJ2-1,NA,NA,TRBV9,CASSVVGAASSYNEQFF,TGTGCCAGCAGCGTAGTCGGCGCAGCGAGCTCCTACAATGAGCAGTTCTTC
TRBJ1-5,NA,few,TRBV19,CASEIAGQPQHF,TGTGCCAGTGAAATCGCGGGTCAGCCCCAGCATTTT
TRBJ2-3,TRBD1,NA,TRBV19,CASTNGRGPDTQYF,TGTGCCAGTACTAACGGTAGGGGGCCAGATACGCAGTATTTT
TRBJ2-7,NA,NA,TRBV7-9,CASSTGRAYEQYF,TGTGCCAGCAGCACGGGACGGGCCTACGAGCAGTACTTC
TRBJ2-3,TRBD2,NA,TRBV28,CASPPSGSSTDTQYF,TGTGCCAGCCCTCCTAGCGGATCTAGCACAGATACGCAGTATTTT
TRBJ1-2,TRBD1,NA,TRBV6-1,CASSEVRLPPGQGYGYTF,TGTGCCAGCAGTGAAGTCCGGCTGCCCCCGGGACAGGGCTATGGCTACACCTTC
TRBJ2-3,NA,NA,TRBV10-3,CATGLGDNTDTQYF,TGTGCCACGGGCCTAGGCGATAACACAGATACGCAGTATTTT
TRBJ2-1,NA,NA,TRBV14,CASSRLSGGGANEQFF,TGTGCCAGCAGTAGGTTATCCGGAGGGGGGGCCAATGAGCAGTTCTTC